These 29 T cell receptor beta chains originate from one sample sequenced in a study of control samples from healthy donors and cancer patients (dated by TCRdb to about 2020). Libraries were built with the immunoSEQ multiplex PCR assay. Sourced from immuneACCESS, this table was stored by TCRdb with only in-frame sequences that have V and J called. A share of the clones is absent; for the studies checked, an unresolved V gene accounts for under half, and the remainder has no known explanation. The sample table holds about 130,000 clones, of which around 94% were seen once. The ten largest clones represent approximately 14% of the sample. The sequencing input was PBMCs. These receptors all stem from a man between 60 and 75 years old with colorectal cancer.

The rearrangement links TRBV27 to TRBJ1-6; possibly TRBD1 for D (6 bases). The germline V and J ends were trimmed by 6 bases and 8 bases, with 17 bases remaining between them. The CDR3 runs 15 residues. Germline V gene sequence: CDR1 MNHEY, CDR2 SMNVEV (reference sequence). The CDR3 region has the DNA TGTGCCAGCAGCCTGGAGGGGGTATTTGATTCACCCCTCCACTTT. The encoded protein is CASSLEGVFDSPLHF.

In DNA form, the CDR3 reads TGCAGCGTTGCAACAGGGAACTATGGCTACACCTTC. Translating it yields CSVATGNYGYTF. The V call is TRBV29-1, the J call TRBJ1-2, with a possible D match to TRBD1 (6 bases). The V end was cut by 4 bases, the J end by 2 bases, with 8 bases between. This CDR3 region has 12 residues. Germline CDR1 is SQVTM and CDR2 is ANQGSEA.

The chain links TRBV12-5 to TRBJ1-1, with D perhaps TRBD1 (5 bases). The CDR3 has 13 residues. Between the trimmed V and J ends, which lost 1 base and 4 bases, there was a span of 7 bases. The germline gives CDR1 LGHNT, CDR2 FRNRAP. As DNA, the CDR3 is TGTGCTAGTGGTTTGGGAGGGGCCACTGAAGCTTTCTTT. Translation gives CASGLGGATEAFF.

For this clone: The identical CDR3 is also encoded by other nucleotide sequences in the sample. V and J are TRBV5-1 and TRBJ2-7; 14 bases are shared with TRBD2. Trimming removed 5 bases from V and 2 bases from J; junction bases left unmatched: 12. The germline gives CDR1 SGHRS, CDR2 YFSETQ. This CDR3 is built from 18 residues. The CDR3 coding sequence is TGCGCCAGCAGACCACGGGGGACTAGCGGGGGAAACGCCTACGAGCAGTACTTC. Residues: CASRPRGTSGGNAYEQYF.

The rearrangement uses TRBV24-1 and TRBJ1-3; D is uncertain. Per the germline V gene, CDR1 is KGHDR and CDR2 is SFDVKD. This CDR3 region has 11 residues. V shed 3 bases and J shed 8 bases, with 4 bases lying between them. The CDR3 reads CATSDIYTIYF. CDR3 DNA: TGTGCCACCAGTGATATTTACACCATATATTTT.

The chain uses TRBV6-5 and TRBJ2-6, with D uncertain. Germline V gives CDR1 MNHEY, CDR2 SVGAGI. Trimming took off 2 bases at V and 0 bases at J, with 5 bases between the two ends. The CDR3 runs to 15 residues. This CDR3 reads CASSYLFSGANVLTF. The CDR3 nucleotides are TGTGCCAGCAGTTACCTTTTCTCTGGGGCCAACGTCCTGACTTTC.

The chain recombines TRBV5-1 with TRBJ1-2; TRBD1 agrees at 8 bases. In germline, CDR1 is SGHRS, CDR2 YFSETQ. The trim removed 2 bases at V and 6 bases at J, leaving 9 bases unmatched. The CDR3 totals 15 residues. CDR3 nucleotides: TGCGCCAGCAGCTTCGGGCAGGGGGCGCTTGATGGCTACACCTTC. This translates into CASSFGQGALDGYTF.

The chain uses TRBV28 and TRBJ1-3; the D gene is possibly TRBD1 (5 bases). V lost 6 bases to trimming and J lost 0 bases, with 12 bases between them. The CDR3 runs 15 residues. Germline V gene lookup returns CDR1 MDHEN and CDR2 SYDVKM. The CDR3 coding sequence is TGTGCCAGCAGACCATCAGGGCGCTCTGGAAACACCATATATTTT. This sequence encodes CASRPSGRSGNTIYF.

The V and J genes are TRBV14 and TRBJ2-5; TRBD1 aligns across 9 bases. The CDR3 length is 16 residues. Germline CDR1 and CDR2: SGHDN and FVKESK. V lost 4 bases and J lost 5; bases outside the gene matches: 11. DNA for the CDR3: TGTGCCAGCAGCCCCCTTCCGGACAGGGGATGGGAGACCCAGTACTTC. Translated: CASSPLPDRGWETQYF.

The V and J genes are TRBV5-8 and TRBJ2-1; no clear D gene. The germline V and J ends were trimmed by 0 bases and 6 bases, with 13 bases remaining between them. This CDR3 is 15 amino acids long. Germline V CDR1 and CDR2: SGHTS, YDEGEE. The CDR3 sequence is CASSLGVAGSNEQFF. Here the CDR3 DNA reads TGTGCCAGCAGCTTGGGGGTTGCCGGGTCCAATGAGCAGTTCTTC.

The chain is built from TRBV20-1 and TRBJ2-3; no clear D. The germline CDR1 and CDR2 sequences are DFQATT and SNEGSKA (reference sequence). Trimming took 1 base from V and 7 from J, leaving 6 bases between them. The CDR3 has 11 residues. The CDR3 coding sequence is TGCAGTGCTAGAGGCTCCTATACGCAGTATTTT. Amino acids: CSARGSYTQYF.

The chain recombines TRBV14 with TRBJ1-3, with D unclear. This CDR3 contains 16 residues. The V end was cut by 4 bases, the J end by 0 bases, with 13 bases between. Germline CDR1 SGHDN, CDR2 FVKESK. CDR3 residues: CASSPPGPSSGNTIYF. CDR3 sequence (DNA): TGTGCCAGCAGCCCACCCGGACCTTCCTCTGGAAACACCATATATTTT. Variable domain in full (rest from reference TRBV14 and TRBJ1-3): EAGVTQFPSHSVIEKGQTVTLRCDPISGHDNLYWYRRVMGKEIKFLLHFVKESKQDESGMPNNRFLAERTGGTYSTLKVQPAELEDSGVYFCASSPPGPSSGNTIYFGEGSWLTVV.

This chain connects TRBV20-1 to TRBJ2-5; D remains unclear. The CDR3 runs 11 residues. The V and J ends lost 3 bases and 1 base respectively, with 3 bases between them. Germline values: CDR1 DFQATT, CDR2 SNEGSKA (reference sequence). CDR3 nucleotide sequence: TGCAGTGCTAGGGCCCAAGAGACCCAGTACTTC. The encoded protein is CSARAQETQYF.

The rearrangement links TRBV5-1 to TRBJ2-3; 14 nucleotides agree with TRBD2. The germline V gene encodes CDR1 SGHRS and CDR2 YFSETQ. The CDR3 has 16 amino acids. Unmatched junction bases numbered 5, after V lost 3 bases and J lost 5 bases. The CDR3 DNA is TGCGCCAGCAGCTCCACCGGGACTAGCGGGGGAGATACGCAGTATTTT. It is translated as CASSSTGTSGGDTQYF.

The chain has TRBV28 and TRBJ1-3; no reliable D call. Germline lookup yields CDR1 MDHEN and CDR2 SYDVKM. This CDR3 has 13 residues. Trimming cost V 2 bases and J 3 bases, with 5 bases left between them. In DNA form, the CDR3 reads TGTGCCAGCAGTTTAGACAATGGAAACACCATATATTTT. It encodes CASSLDNGNTIYF. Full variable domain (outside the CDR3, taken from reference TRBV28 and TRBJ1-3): DVKVTQSSRYLVKRTGEKVFLECVQDMDHENMFWYRQDPGLGLRLIYFSYDVKMKEKGDIPEGYSVSREKKERFSLILESASTNQTSMYLCASSLDNGNTIYFGEGSWLTVV.

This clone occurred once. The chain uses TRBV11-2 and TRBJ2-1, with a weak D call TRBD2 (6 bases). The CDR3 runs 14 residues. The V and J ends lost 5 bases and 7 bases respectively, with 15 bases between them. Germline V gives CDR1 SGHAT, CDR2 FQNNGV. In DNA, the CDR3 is TGTGCCAGCAGCGTAGCGGCTGGGACTAATGAGCAGTTCTTC. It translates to CASSVAAGTNEQFF.

The CDR3 protein is CASSQGGGYTIYF. In nucleotides, the CDR3 is TGTGCCAGCAGCCAAGGTGGGGGCTACACCATATATTTT. The genes are TRBV3-1 (or the pseudogene TRBV3-2) and TRBJ1-3; the D gene is possibly TRBD1 (6 bases). The CDR3 is 13 amino acids. The ends were cut back, 1 base at V and 8 bases at J, with 9 bases in the middle. The V gene's germline CDR1 is LGHDT and CDR2 YNNKEL (reference sequence).

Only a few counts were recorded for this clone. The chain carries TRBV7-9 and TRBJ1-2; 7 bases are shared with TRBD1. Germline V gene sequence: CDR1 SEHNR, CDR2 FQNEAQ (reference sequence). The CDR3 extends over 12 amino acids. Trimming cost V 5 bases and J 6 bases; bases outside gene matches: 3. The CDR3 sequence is CASSTTGDGYTF. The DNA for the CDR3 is TGTGCCAGCAGCACCACAGGGGATGGCTACACCTTC.

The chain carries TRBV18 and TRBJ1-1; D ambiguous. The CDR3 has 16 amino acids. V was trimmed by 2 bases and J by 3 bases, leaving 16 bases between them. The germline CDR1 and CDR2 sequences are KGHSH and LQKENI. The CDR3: CASSPIKGGFDTEAFF. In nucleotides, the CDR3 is TGTGCCAGCTCACCAATCAAGGGAGGTTTTGACACTGAAGCTTTCTTT.

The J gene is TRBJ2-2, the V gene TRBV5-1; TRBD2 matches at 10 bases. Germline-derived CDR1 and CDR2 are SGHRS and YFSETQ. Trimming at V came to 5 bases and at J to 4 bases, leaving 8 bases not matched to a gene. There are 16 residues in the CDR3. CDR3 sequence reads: CASSSTSGAITGELFF. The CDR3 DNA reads TGCGCCAGCAGTTCCACTAGCGGGGCCATCACCGGGGAGCTGTTTTTT.

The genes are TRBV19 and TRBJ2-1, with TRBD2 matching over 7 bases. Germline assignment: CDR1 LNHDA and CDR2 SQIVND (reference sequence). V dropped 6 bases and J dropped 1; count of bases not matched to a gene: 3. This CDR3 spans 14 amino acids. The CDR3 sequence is CASSTGGSYNEQFF. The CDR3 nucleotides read TGTGCCAGTAGCACCGGGGGGTCCTACAATGAGCAGTTCTTC.

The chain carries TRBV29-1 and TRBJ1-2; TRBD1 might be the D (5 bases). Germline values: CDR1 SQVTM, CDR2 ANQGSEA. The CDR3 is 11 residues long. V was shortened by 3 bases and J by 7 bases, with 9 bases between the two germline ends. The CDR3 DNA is TGCAGCGTTGATCAGGGACCTGGCTACACCTTC. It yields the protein CSVDQGPGYTF.

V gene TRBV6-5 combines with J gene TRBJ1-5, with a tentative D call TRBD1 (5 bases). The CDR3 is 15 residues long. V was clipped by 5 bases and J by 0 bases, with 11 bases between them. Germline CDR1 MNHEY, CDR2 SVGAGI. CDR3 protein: CASSPGHLSNQPQHF. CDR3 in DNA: TGTGCCAGCAGTCCCGGACACCTTAGCAATCAGCCCCAGCATTTT.

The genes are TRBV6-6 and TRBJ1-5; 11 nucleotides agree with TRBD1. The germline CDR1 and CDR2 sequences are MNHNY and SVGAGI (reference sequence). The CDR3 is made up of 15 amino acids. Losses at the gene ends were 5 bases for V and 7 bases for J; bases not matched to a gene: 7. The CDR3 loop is CASSQGQGARQPQHF. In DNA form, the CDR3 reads TGTGCCAGCAGTCAAGGACAGGGGGCAAGGCAGCCCCAGCATTTT.

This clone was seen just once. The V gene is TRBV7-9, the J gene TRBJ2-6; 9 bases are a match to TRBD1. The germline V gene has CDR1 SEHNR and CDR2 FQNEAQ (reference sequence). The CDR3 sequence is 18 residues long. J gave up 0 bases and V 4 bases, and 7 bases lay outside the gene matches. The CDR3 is CASSSGQGTVSGANVLTF. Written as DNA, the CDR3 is TGTGCCAGCAGCTCGGGACAGGGAACGGTCTCTGGGGCCAACGTCCTGACTTTC.

The CDR3 nucleotides read TGTGCCTCTCGTAGGGGCTCCTACGAGCAGTACTTC. It yields the protein CASRRGSYEQYF. The chain recombines TRBV30 with TRBJ2-7; weak D call: TRBD1 (5 bases). Trimming took off 7 bases at V and 0 bases at J, with 10 bases between the two ends. The CDR3 spans 12 residues. The germline V gene has CDR1 GTSNPN and CDR2 SVGIG (reference sequence).

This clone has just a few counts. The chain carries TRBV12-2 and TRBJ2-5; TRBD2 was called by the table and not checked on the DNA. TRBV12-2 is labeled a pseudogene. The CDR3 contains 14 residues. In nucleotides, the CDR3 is TGTGCAAGTCGGTTAGCGGGGGGGCCTGAGACCCAGTACTTC. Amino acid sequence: CASRLAGGPETQYF.

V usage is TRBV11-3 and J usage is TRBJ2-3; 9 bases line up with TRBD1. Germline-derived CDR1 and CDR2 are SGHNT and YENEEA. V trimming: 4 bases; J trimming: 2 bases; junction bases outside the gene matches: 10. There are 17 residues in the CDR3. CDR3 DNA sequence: TGTGCCAGCAGCTACGGAGCGGGACAGGGTTTCACAGATACGCAGTATTTT. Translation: CASSYGAGQGFTDTQYF.

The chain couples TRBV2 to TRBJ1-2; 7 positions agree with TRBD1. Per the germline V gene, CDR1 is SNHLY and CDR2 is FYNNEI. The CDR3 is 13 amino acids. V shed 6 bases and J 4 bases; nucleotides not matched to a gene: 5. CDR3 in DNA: TGTGCCAGCAGCGCGGGACAGATCTATGGCTACACCTTC. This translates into CASSAGQIYGYTF.